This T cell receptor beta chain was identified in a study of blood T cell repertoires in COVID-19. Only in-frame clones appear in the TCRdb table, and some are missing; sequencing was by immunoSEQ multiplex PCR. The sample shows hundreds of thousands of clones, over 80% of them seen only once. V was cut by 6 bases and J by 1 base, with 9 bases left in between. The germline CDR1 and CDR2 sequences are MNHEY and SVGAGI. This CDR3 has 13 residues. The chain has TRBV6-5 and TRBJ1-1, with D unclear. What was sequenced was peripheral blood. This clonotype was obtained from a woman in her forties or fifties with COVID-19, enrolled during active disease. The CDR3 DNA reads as TGTGCCAGCAGAAAGAGCAAGAACACTGAAGCTTTCTTT. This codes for CASRKSKNTEAFF.